This T cell receptor beta chain was retrieved from a study of vaccination and CD4 T cells after COVID-19. The wider study: Convalescent cases consisted of six males and four females, of whom two were Hispanic. There were a few convalescent patients sampled at day 14 and again at days 161 to 241 post-vaccination.

This CDR3 region has 15 residues. Per germline, CDR1 DFQATT and CDR2 SNEGSKA (reference sequence). V shed 0 bases and J 4 bases; nucleotides not matched to a gene: 2. A remark on this clonotype: Its antigen is still unknown.

TCRdb re-analysed the PCR reads in MiXCR, keeping a single row per CDR3 protein. The data contain 28,000 or so distinct CDR3 sequences, roughly 50% of them singletons. Overall study findings and caveats: In convalescent patients, a median approximately 86% of reactive clones appeared only post-vaccination. A nonsignificant median increase from about 20 to 38 SARS-CoV-2-reactive clonotypes was observed.

Time point given: late sampling 161 to 241 days after vaccination in three convalescent patients. This clonotype was obtained from a human donor who had recovered from COVID-19. This chain links TRBV20-1 with TRBJ2-7; 14 bases agree with TRBD2. This specimen consisted of CD4+ T cells from blood, obtained about 7 months after SARS-CoV-2 vaccination. The CDR3 DNA follows: TGCAGTGCTAGAGACCGACTAGCGGGAGGGTACGAGCAGTACTTC. Its translation: CSARDRLAGGYEQYF.